This T cell receptor (beta chain) is from a study of shared clonotypes between healthy human individuals. CD4+ cells were split into CD45RA+ naive and CD45RA-negative memory subsets. The CDR3 runs to 15 residues. The V end lost 3 bases, the J end lost 0 bases, and 6 bases lay between the germline ends. Per the germline V gene, CDR1 is SNHLY and CDR2 is FYNNEI. The DNA input per sorted-subset replicate PCR was about 0.2 ug, corresponding to roughly 30,000 T cell genomes. In the study's own analysis: Filtering differed, since immunoSEQ gave only junction sequences and no quality scores. Only in-frame clones appear in the TCRdb table, and some are missing; sequencing was by immunoSEQ multiplex PCR. Clonal size and the V and J genes are those of that table, whereas D and trimming came from the DNA. The repertoire has roughly 1.4 million clones, 98% of them found once; the top ten carry 0.36%.

The rearrangement links TRBV2 to TRBJ2-6, with no clear D. The sample consisted of naive CD4+ T cells sorted from blood. Specified subset: CD45RA+ positively selected. The clonotype comes from a man aged 25 to 45 in good health. The CDR3 reads CASSDGRSGANVLTF. CDR3 sequence (DNA): TGTGCCAGCAGTGATGGACGCTCTGGGGCCAACGTCCTGACTTTC.